This T cell receptor beta chain stems from a study of shared clonotypes between healthy human individuals. Overall study: Aged between 18 and 49, the donors were a couple of women and three men. A donor's plate count was three for CD4 naive and three for CD4 memory; CD8 naive had two and CD8 memory one. Study-level points and caveats: Naive CD4 clonotypes overlapped across a handful of donors at 4.5% to 5.5%.

The CDR3 covers 14 residues. In germline, CDR1 is MNHEY, CDR2 SMNVEV (reference sequence). V was cut by 5 bases and J by 0 bases, with 7 bases left in between. Remarks on this clone: Its antigen is not known.

Some clones are missing from TCRdb's copy, which holds only in-frame ones; the method was immunoSEQ multiplex PCR. The sample gives hundreds of thousands of clones, approximately 75% of which show up once; 1.8% is in the top ten. The donors, healthy adults who were HIV-negative, had experienced no recent acute infections or vaccinations. The sequence was collected from a woman in her thirties in good health. Sequencing used memory CD4+ T cells sorted from blood. Subset defined: CD45RA-negative fraction. This chain links TRBV27 with TRBJ2-2; D gene ambiguous. CDR3 bases: TGTGCCAGCAGTGGGTTCGCGAACACCGGGGAGCTGTTTTTT. It yields the protein CASSGFANTGELFF.